The clone carrying this TCR beta chain showed up just a few times. What it binds is not known. Libraries were prepared by immunoSEQ multiplex PCR; TCRdb keeps only in-frame clonotypes and omits some of them. The sample yields around 1,800 clones, around 34% seen once. These data are taken from a study of PD-L1 blockade in urothelial cancer. Overall study: Patients had received 0 to 3 prior chemotherapy regimens.

Trimming stripped 0 bases from V and 7 bases from J, with 8 bases between. Germline lookup yields CDR1 SGDLS and CDR2 YYNGEE. The CDR3 is 14 residues long. Points from the study as a whole: Sequencing used one FFPE tumor sample per patient (not collected right before treatment). Greater 3-week expansion of tumor-associated blood clones was recorded for durable-benefit patients.

This receptor was identified in a man in his fifties or sixties with urothelial cancer. Here the sequenced sample was tumor tissue, taken before atezolizumab (anti-PD-L1) treatment. V gene TRBV9 combines with J gene TRBJ1-6; D might be TRBD1 (5 bases). CDR3 protein: CASSVAGANSPLHF. CDR3 nucleotides: TGTGCCAGCAGCGTAGCTGGGGCGAATTCACCCCTCCACTTT. Based on the CDR3 plus reference TRBV9 and TRBJ1-6, the full variable domain is DSGVTQTPKHLITATGQRVTLRCSPRSGDLSVYWYQQSLDQGLQFLIQYYNGEERAKGNILERFSAQQFPDLHSELNLSSLELGDSALYFCASSVAGANSPLHFGNGTRLTVT.